A single sample gave rise to the 16 T cell receptor beta chains below, sequenced in a study of blood T cell repertoires in COVID-19. Produced via immunoSEQ multiplex PCR; TCRdb's table is partial and in-frame only. The sample lists 150,000 to 200,000 clones; around 87% were seen once. Sequenced material: PBMCs or T cells enriched from blood (not recorded which). Receptors originate from a woman aged 25-40 years who had recovered from COVID-19.

About this clone: The sample carries other DNA sequences with the same CDR3. V and J are TRBV18 and TRBJ2-7; possibly TRBD1 for D (6 bases). This CDR3 region has 13 residues. CDR1 KGHSH and CDR2 LQKENI come from the germline V gene. Trimming took 3 bases from V and 2 from J, leaving 8 bases between them. The CDR3 DNA reads as TGTGCCAGCTCACCCGGGACAACCTACGAGCAGTACTTC. This gives the protein CASSPGTTYEQYF.

The V gene is TRBV2, the J gene TRBJ1-2; possibly TRBD1 for D (5 bases). Germline-derived CDR1 and CDR2 are SNHLY and FYNNEI. This CDR3 comprises 15 residues. V lost 0 bases and J 8 bases, leaving 16 bases between the germline ends. In nucleotides, the CDR3 is TGTGCCAGCAGTGAAGCGCTTCGGGGGGTCCGGGGCTACACCTTC. The encoded protein is CASSEALRGVRGYTF.

This chain links TRBV7-9 with TRBJ2-3; TRBD1 matches at 8 bases. The junction had 4 bases not matched to a gene; V was cut back by 4 bases and J by 4 bases. The CDR3 loop spans 14 amino acids. Looked up from germline, CDR1 is SEHNR and CDR2 is FQNEAQ (reference sequence). As DNA, the CDR3 is TGTGCCAGCAGCTGGCCGGACAGGGCAGATACGCAGTATTTT. The encoded protein is CASSWPDRADTQYF.

V and J are TRBV11-3 and TRBJ1-1; D not certain. The CDR3 contains 14 residues. From germline, CDR1 is SGHNT and CDR2 YENEEA. Trimming left V 3 bases short and J 4 bases short, with 12 bases between. The CDR3 sequence is CASSFPNRGTEAFF. The CDR3 DNA reads as TGTGCCAGCAGCTTCCCTAACCGGGGCACTGAAGCTTTCTTT. The whole variable domain, filled in from reference TRBV11-3 and TRBJ1-1, reads EAGVVQSPRYKIIEKKQPVAFWCNPISGHNTLYWYLQNLGQGPELLIRYENEEAVDDSQLPKDRFSAERLKGVDSTLKIQPAELGDSAVYLCASSFPNRGTEAFFGQGTRLTVV.

The chain uses TRBV18 and TRBJ2-2, with 8 bases identical to TRBD1. This CDR3 region has 17 residues. Per germline, CDR1 KGHSH and CDR2 LQKENI. Losses at the gene ends were 0 bases for V and 5 bases for J; bases not matched to a gene: 8. The CDR3 DNA sequence: TGTGCCAGCTCACCACCGTCAGGGGGCGGTTATACCGGGGAGCTGTTTTTT. Translating gives CASSPPSGGGYTGELFF.

V and J are TRBV13 and TRBJ1-1, with D hard to call. CDR1 is PRHDT, CDR2 FYEKMQ, per germline (reference sequence). Trimming cost V 1 base and J 1 base, with 7 bases left between them. The CDR3 loop spans 14 amino acids. This CDR3 reads CASSLAQSNTEAFF. The CDR3 coding sequence is TGTGCCAGCAGCTTAGCACAATCGAACACTGAAGCTTTCTTT.

The genes are TRBV6-2 or TRBV6-3 and TRBJ1-1; 8 bases agree with TRBD1. The CDR3 spans 15 residues. Germline CDR1 and CDR2: MNHEY and SVGEGT. Unmatched junction bases numbered 6, after V lost 6 bases and J lost 0 bases. CDR3 sequence reads: CASSKTGGVNTEAFF. CDR3 nucleotides: TGTGCCAGCAGCAAAACAGGGGGAGTGAACACTGAAGCTTTCTTT.

The chain employs TRBV3-1 (or the pseudogene TRBV3-2) and TRBJ2-1, with D possibly TRBD2 on 5 matching bases. The CDR3 has 12 amino acids. With 1 base removed from V and 10 bases from J, the gap between germline ends came to 8 bases. Germline assignment: CDR1 LGHDT and CDR2 YNNKEL (reference sequence). CDR3 in DNA: TGTGCCAGCAGCCAAGCAAGCGGCGAGCAGTTCTTC. This encodes CASSQASGEQFF.

This clone was detected only a few times. The chain joins TRBV30 to TRBJ2-5; TRBD2 aligns across 11 bases. There are 15 residues in the CDR3. Germline V CDR1 and CDR2: GTSNPN, SVGIG (reference sequence). The ends lost 3 bases at V and 1 base at J; junction bases unmatched: 4. CDR3 protein: CAWRPGTSGQETQYF. DNA for the CDR3: TGTGCCTGGAGACCCGGGACTAGCGGCCAAGAGACCCAGTACTTC.

The chain uses TRBV5-6 and TRBJ2-2, with a possible D match to TRBD1 (5 bases). V was shortened by 0 bases and J by 3 bases, with 12 bases between the two germline ends. Germline CDR1 is SGHDT and CDR2 is YYEEEE. CDR3 length: 16 amino acids. CDR3 DNA sequence: TGTGCCAGCAGCTTGGGGAGCCAAGGGGACACCGGGGAGCTGTTTTTT. Translation: CASSLGSQGDTGELFF.

This clone has just a few counts. The chain carries TRBV24-1 and TRBJ2-7, with TRBD2 identical over 13 bases. With V trimmed by 3 bases and J by 5 bases, 6 bases remained unmatched. Germline-derived CDR1 and CDR2 are KGHDR and SFDVKD. The CDR3 spans 16 residues. The CDR3 nucleotides read TGTGCCACCAGTGATCCCGGGACTAGCGGGACTAACGAGCAGTACTTC. This gives the protein CATSDPGTSGTNEQYF.

This rearrangement joins TRBV7-2 to TRBJ1-6; tentatively, D is TRBD1 (6 bases). V was cut by 3 bases and J by 3 bases, with 12 bases left in between. Germline CDR1 reads SGHTA; CDR2 reads FQGNSA. The CDR3 consists of 16 residues. CDR3 coding DNA: TGTGCCAGCAGCTTGTCTACAGGGAGCTATAATTCACCCCTCCACTTT. It translates to CASSLSTGSYNSPLHF.

V is TRBV29-1 and J is TRBJ1-2; possible D gene TRBD1, 5 bases. Germline V lookup: CDR1 SQVTM, CDR2 ANQGSEA. V was cut by 3 bases and J by 2 bases, with 7 bases left in between. This CDR3 contains 12 residues. The CDR3 region has the DNA TGCAGCGTTGACCCAGGGAACTATGGCTACACCTTC. This translates into CSVDPGNYGYTF.

V is TRBV30 and J is TRBJ1-5; a weak D match, TRBD1 (5 bases). Trimming left V 0 bases short and J 4 bases short, with 7 bases between. This CDR3 has 13 amino acids. Germline V gene lookup returns CDR1 GTSNPN and CDR2 SVGIG (reference sequence). The CDR3 region has the DNA TGTGCCTGGAGTGTGGGGCTAAATCAGCCCCAGCATTTT. It encodes CAWSVGLNQPQHF.

The rearrangement uses TRBV4-3 and TRBJ2-1, with 11 positions matching TRBD2. J was trimmed by 7 bases and V by 3 bases; bases with no gene match: 5. This CDR3 comprises 15 residues. Germline V gene sequence: CDR1 LGHNA, CDR2 YSLEER. The CDR3 loop is CASSQPTSGTNEQFF. In DNA form, the CDR3 reads TGCGCCAGCAGCCAGCCGACTAGCGGGACAAATGAGCAGTTCTTC.

CDR3 nucleotides: TGTGCCAGCAGTATCCCCCCAGGGCCACCTGGAAACACCATATATTTT. Translation: CASSIPPGPPGNTIYF. The chain couples TRBV2 to TRBJ1-3; tentative D call: TRBD1 (5 bases). V was pared by 5 bases and J by 2 bases, with 16 bases between. Germline V gene lookup returns CDR1 SNHLY and CDR2 FYNNEI. The CDR3 totals 16 residues.